Sequencing of this T cell receptor (beta chain) was carried out in a study of T cell responses to AZD1222 COVID-19 vaccine. As concerns this clone: Its antigen is still unknown.

From germline, CDR1 is LNHDA and CDR2 SQIVND (reference sequence). This CDR3 is 11 amino acids long. V lost 10 bases and J 7 bases, leaving 10 bases between the germline ends. Only in-frame clones appear in the TCRdb table, and some are missing; sequencing was by immunoSEQ multiplex PCR. Here the sample spans fewer than 150,000 clones, roughly 90% being singletons. Study outcomes and limitations: In a largely white British group with more females than males, clonal diversity was possibly underestimated. Distributed over spike, vaccine-associated CD4 TCRs predominated at 160-218 and 743-854. Breadth and depth of Spike-specific TCRs rose after two AZD1222 doses.

This TCR was recovered from an adult in good health. The input for sequencing was peripheral blood, taken on day 0 of AZD1222 vaccination. The chain is built from TRBV19 and TRBJ2-2; D is uncertain. The CDR3 spells CATDSLGELFF. The CDR3 nucleotides are TGTGCCACTGACTCCCTCGGGGAGCTGTTTTTT.